The subject of this entry is one T cell receptor beta chain. This sample was included in a study of sequential checkpoint blockade in melanoma. Study-level information: First-line arms were nivolumab then ipilimumab, or the reverse, randomized 1:1.

V trimming: 4 bases; J trimming: 5 bases; junction bases outside the gene matches: 13. Germline V gene lookup returns CDR1 SGHRS and CDR2 YFSETQ. CDR3 length: 16 residues. Described treatment: randomized to nivolumab then ipilimumab (arm A) or the reverse (arm B). Sorted cells were live CD3+CD8+, lacking CD19 and CD56, from PBMCs. Some clones are missing from TCRdb's copy, which holds only in-frame ones; the method was immunoSEQ multiplex PCR. The sample yields 17,000 or so clones, roughly 71% seen once. The sample here was CD8+ T cells sorted from blood (inferred from file names), taken from a patient given nivolumab and ipilimumab in sequence. This chain joins TRBV5-1 and TRBJ2-5; 8 bases align to TRBD1. This clonotype was sampled from a human donor with melanoma. The CDR3 nucleotides are TGCGCCAGCAGCGTGACCCGGACAGGGCACACGGAGACCCAGTACTTC. The encoded protein is CASSVTRTGHTETQYF.